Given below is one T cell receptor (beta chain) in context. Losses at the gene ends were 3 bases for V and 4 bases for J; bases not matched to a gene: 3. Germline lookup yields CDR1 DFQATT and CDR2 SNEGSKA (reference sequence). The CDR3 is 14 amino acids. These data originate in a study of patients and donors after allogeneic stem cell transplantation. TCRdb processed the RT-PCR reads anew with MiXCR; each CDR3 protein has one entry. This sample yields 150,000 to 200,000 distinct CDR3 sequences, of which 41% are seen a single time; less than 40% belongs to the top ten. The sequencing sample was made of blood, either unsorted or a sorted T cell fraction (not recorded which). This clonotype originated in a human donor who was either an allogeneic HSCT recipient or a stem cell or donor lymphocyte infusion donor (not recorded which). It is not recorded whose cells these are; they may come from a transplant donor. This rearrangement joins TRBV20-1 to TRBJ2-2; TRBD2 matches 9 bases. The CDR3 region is CSARELAGTGELFF. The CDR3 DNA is TGCAGTGCTAGGGAACTAGCGGGCACCGGGGAGCTGTTTTTT.